This TCR beta chain is from a study of T cell responses to AZD1222 COVID-19 vaccine (dated by TCRdb to 2020 to 2022). General notes on the study: Because spike-specific TCR depth and breadth did not differ between the two schedules, AZD1222 recipients who got a second dose at roughly 4 weeks were pooled with those who got a second dose at roughly 12 weeks. Enrollment into the trials was organized by age into subgroups of 18-55, 56-69 and 70-plus years, and those subgroups contained 148, 28 and 57 TCR-sequenced participants, respectively. TCR sequencing covered some 240 trial participants: 207 given two doses of AZD1222 and 26 given two doses of MenACWY control vaccine. The full study reports these points: Most participants were white British and females outnumbered males, and the authors suggested that clonal diversity may have been underestimated. Only a handful of AZD1222 recipients were SARS-CoV-2 seropositive at baseline, limiting conclusions about previously exposed vaccinees. A significant rise in spike-specific TCR breadth and depth was observed after two AZD1222 doses relative to day 0 and relative to MenACWY recipients. Reportedly, close to half of the unique spike-specific TCRs recognized epitopes lying outside the regions that are mutated in the B.1.351 and B.1.1.7 variants. In the small 56-69-year group, the increase in depth fell short of significance, most likely because of low power. Because no day 14 peak-response samples were available, repertoires were characterized only after the peak T cell response. The vaccine-associated CD4 TCRs covered the entire spike protein, and the dominant responses fell in regions 160-218 and 743-854.

This specimen's time point label, interpreted: baseline before first vaccination. The vaccinee samples were drawn from two UK trials, COV001 and COV002, one of which was a single-blind randomized controlled phase 2/3 trial testing AZD1222 (ChAdOx1 nCoV-19) in healthy adults. Trial participant PBMC samples were collected at day 0 and day 28 after the second dose for TCRbeta chain sequencing. Spanning cysteine to phenylalanine, the CDR3 consists of 11 amino acids. Only the CDR3 region is kept as DNA, spanning 33 bases read in frame from base 1. The germline V gene encodes CDR1 LNHDA and CDR2 SQIVND (reference sequence). V gives up 7 bases and J gives up 7 bases, and the segment between their germline ends measures 8 bases. The CDR3 regions of human TCRbeta chains were subjected to immunosequencing. In the authors' own workflow: Repertoire TCRs were matched against a reference library of SARS-CoV-2-specific TCRs generated with the MIRA antigen-specificity platform. Breadth was defined as the fraction of unique TCRs that were SARS-CoV-2-associated. Depth was defined as the fraction of total T cells that were SARS-CoV-2-associated. Using the MIRA data, every spike-specific TCR was mapped to the spike region that the TCR reacted to and assigned to either a CD4 or a CD8 class. Log10-transformed breadth and depth values were compared by one-way ANOVA with Sidak's multiple comparisons tests. This is the immuneACCESS table as TCRdb keeps it, with only in-frame sequences that have V and J called. A part of the clones is gone; compared with another copy, unresolved V genes explain less than half, and the rest is unexplained. V, J and clone size were drawn from that table, and D and trimming were deduced from the DNA. Across this sample there are some 100,000 clones, with 85% to 90% seen only once. The leading ten clones occupy over 15% of the sample.

Comments on this clone: Its target antigen remains unknown. Within one base of it there is no much larger clone, and no base qualities were kept.

The TCR was taken from an adult in good health. The sequence joins TRBV19 to TRBJ2-1, with an unclear D gene assignment. Sample: peripheral blood, taken on day 0 of AZD1222 vaccination. CDR3 reads: CASTVRNEQFF. The nucleotides read TGTGCCAGTACGGTTCGTAATGAGCAGTTCTTC.